The rows below give T cell receptor beta chains drawn from one sample of a study of blood T cells in healthy people across ages. Via MiXCR, TCRdb re-called the 5' RACE reads, giving one row per CDR3 protein. Altogether fewer than 2,000,000 distinct CDR3 sequences are present, approximately 32% being singletons, with the ten largest covering about 11%. The sequencing sample was made of blood. These receptors were obtained from a woman aged 30 to 39 in good health. The CDR3 runs from the conserved cysteine through the conserved F or W. Fields, in order: V gene, clone size, J gene, D gene, CDR3 DNA, CDR3 protein. A D gene is named only where the DNA matches it firmly. A clone size is listed for some rows: how often the clone was seen (once, few, many), or a class if it is expanded.

TRBV5-1	-	TRBJ1-1	-	TGCGCCAGCAGCTGGGGAGTGGGGGGCTCGAACACTGAAGCTTTCTTT	CASSWGVGGSNTEAFF
TRBV29-1	many	TRBJ2-7	TRBD2	TGCAGCGTTGAGGGTACTAGCGGGAATTACTACGAGCAGTACTTC	CSVEGTSGNYYEQYF
TRBV25-1	-	TRBJ2-2	-	TGTGCCAGCAGTGAAGAATGGGCCACCGGGGAGCTGTTTTTT	CASSEEWATGELFF
TRBV20-1	-	TRBJ1-2	TRBD1	TGCAGTGCTAGAGAGACAGGGGCTTCAATTTACTATGGCTACACCTTC	CSARETGASIYYGYTF
TRBV7-9	-	TRBJ2-1	-	TGTGCCAGCAGCGCTCAGGGTGTTGAGCAGTTCTTC	CASSAQGVEQFF
TRBV7-2	-	TRBJ1-2	-	TGTGCCAGCAGCCTACCAACAGCTAACTATAGCTACACCTTC	CASSLPTANYSYTF
TRBV27	once	TRBJ2-7	TRBD2	TGTGCCAGCAGTCGACTAGCGAAGTGCTACGAGCAGTACTTC	CASSRLAKCYEQYF
TRBV18	few	TRBJ2-1	-	TGTGCCAGCTCACCGCACAGGGACTACGGTGAGCAGTTCTTC	CASSPHRDYGEQFF
TRBV15	-	TRBJ2-5	-	TGTGCCATATCTACCGGTCCAGGGGAGACCCAGTACTTC	CAISTGPGETQYF
TRBV28	-	TRBJ1-2	-	TGTGCCAGCAGTCTACTACAGAGTCTTAACTATGGCTACACCTTC	CASSLLQSLNYGYTF
TRBV11-2	-	TRBJ1-6	-	TGTGCCAGCAGCCACGACGTTGGAGCTCTCCACTTT	CASSHDVGALHF
TRBV7-2	-	TRBJ2-2	TRBD2	TGTGCCAGCAGCTACCCTTTAGCGGGAGCCTTCGCCGGGGAGCTGTTTTTT	CASSYPLAGAFAGELFF
TRBV27	-	TRBJ2-7	-	TGTGCCAGCAGTTTTCAGGGCCAGACCTACGAGCAGTACTTC	CASSFQGQTYEQYF
TRBV30	many	TRBJ1-1	-	TGTGCCTGGAGTGTACGAGGAGGGGTCGGGATTGAAGCTTTCTTT	CAWSVRGGVGIEAFF
TRBV20-1	-	TRBJ1-5	-	TGCAGTGTCCTATCGAGGGGCTTTGGTAATCAGCCCCAGCATTTT	CSVLSRGFGNQPQHF
TRBV10-3	few	TRBJ2-3	-	TGTGCCATCAGTGAGAACACAGATACGCAGTATTTT	CAISENTDTQYF
TRBV2	-	TRBJ2-2	TRBD1	TGTGCCAGCAGTGCTCGACAGGGGGCCGGGGAGCTGTTTTTT	CASSARQGAGELFF
TRBV5-1	many	TRBJ2-1	-	TGCGCCAGCAGCTTGGATCCGAGCTCCTACAATGAGCAGTTCTTC	CASSLDPSSYNEQFF
TRBV2	few	TRBJ2-5	-	TGTGCCAGCAGTGAAGCGCTTCTGGAGGCCCAGTACTTC	CASSEALLEAQYF
TRBV30	-	TRBJ2-7	TRBD1	TGCGCCCATGGTCGGGGACAGAGGTATAAGCAGTACTTC	CAHGRGQRYKQYF
TRBV13	few	TRBJ2-1	TRBD2	TGTGCCAGCAGCTCCGTGGGGCGGGGGGGCCGAGGTGAGCAGTTCTTC	CASSSVGRGGRGEQFF
TRBV10-1	few	TRBJ2-7	TRBD2	TGCGCCAGCACCAGATACGGACTAGCGGGTTACGAGCAGTACTTC	CASTRYGLAGYEQYF
TRBV5-6	many	TRBJ2-3	-	TGTGCCAGCAGCTCCGACGGTTACACAGATACGCAGTATTTT	CASSSDGYTDTQYF
TRBV5-1	few	TRBJ2-1	TRBD2	TGCGCCAGCAGCGCCACTAGCGGGAATGGTAATGAGCAGTTCTTC	CASSATSGNGNEQFF
TRBV3-1	-	TRBJ2-5	-	TGTGCCAGCAGCCAAAGTCTGGTTTCGGTGCCCGTCGGTCAAGAGACCCAGTACTTC	CASSQSLVSVPVGQETQYF